The 23 T cell receptor beta chains given below trace back to one sample, sequenced in a study of blood T cell repertoires in COVID-19. Sequencing used immunoSEQ multiplex PCR; TCRdb keeps in-frame clones, though not all of them. The sample has about 180,000 clones, 70% to 85% seen once. Sequencing was performed on peripheral blood. These receptor sequences come from a man older than 75 with COVID-19, enrolled during active disease.

The genes are TRBV6-5 and TRBJ1-5; D not resolved. This CDR3 is 14 amino acids long. The germline CDR1 and CDR2 sequences are MNHEY and SVGAGI. The V end lost 2 bases, the J end lost 1 base, and 6 bases lay between the germline ends. The CDR3 is CASSYDRSNQPQHF. The CDR3, as DNA: TGTGCCAGCAGTTACGATCGGAGCAATCAGCCCCAGCATTTT.

The chain employs TRBV7-9 and TRBJ1-6; 7 bases agree with TRBD1. This CDR3 spans 18 amino acids. The trim removed 1 base at V and 7 bases at J, leaving 13 bases unmatched. In germline, CDR1 is SEHNR, CDR2 FQNEAQ (reference sequence). This CDR3 is CASSLVGRGSERNSPLHF. The CDR3 bases are TGTGCCAGCAGCTTAGTGGGCAGGGGGTCTGAAAGAAATTCACCCCTCCACTTT.

This clone occurred a few times. This rearrangement joins TRBV6-2 or TRBV6-3 to TRBJ1-6, with D possibly TRBD1 on 5 matching bases. In germline, CDR1 is MNHEY, CDR2 SVGEGT. This CDR3 has 13 residues. V was clipped by 5 bases and J by 8 bases, with 10 bases between them. The CDR3 sequence is CASSRRVDSPLHF. CDR3 DNA sequence: TGTGCCAGCAGTCGCAGGGTAGATTCACCCCTCCACTTT.

In its sample, this clone was seen a few times. The chain links TRBV19 to TRBJ1-1, with 11 nucleotides matching TRBD1. V dropped 3 bases and J dropped 4; count of bases not matched to a gene: 7. The CDR3 totals 16 residues. Germline V gene data show CDR1 as LNHDA and CDR2 as SQIVND (reference sequence). The CDR3 region is CASSMMDRGRVTEAFF. Here the CDR3 DNA reads TGTGCCAGTAGTATGATGGACAGGGGGCGCGTCACTGAAGCTTTCTTT.

V is TRBV7-2 and J is TRBJ1-2; D not resolved. CDR3 length: 14 residues. Between the trimmed V and J ends, which lost 1 base and 0 bases, there was a span of 6 bases. In germline, CDR1 is SGHTA, CDR2 FQGNSA. For the CDR3, the DNA is TGTGCCAGCAGCTTAGTCGTAGCTAACTATGGCTACACCTTC. This sequence encodes CASSLVVANYGYTF.

The chain couples TRBV2 to TRBJ1-3; D not certain. V lost 4 bases to trimming and J lost 2 bases, with 18 bases between them. Germline values: CDR1 SNHLY, CDR2 FYNNEI. This CDR3 comprises 17 residues. As DNA, the CDR3 is TGTGCCAGCAGTGGCGTCCAAAGATACGAGCCTGGAAACACCATATATTTT. This codes for CASSGVQRYEPGNTIYF.

In DNA, the CDR3 is TGTGCCAGCAGCTTCCGGGGGGGAACCTACAATGAGCAGTTCTTC. Translation gives CASSFRGGTYNEQFF. The V call is TRBV5-6, the J call TRBJ2-1, with 8 bases identical to TRBD2. This CDR3 contains 15 residues. Trimming cost V 2 bases and J 2 bases; bases outside gene matches: 3. CDR1 is SGHDT, CDR2 YYEEEE, per germline.

The rearrangement uses TRBV27 and TRBJ2-5; TRBD1 matches at 8 bases. V dropped 4 bases and J dropped 5; count of bases not matched to a gene: 9. CDR3 size: 15 residues. The germline V gene encodes CDR1 MNHEY and CDR2 SMNVEV (reference sequence). Here the CDR3 DNA reads TGTGCCAGCAGTTCGACAGGGGAAGGGATGGAGACCCAGTACTTC. It specifies CASSSTGEGMETQYF.

This clone is a singleton in its sample. The chain recombines TRBV7-2 with TRBJ2-3; 10 bases align to TRBD2. The CDR3 sequence is 16 residues long. J was trimmed by 6 bases and V by 2 bases; bases with no gene match: 8. Germline V gene sequence: CDR1 SGHTA, CDR2 FQGNSA. CDR3 sequence reads: CASSLLVAGGMDTQYF. The CDR3 DNA follows: TGTGCCAGCAGCTTATTGGTAGCGGGGGGTATGGATACGCAGTATTTT.

This clone was recorded a few times. The V and J genes are TRBV5-6 and TRBJ1-2; a weak D match, TRBD1 (6 bases). Germline V gene data show CDR1 as SGHDT and CDR2 as YYEEEE. The CDR3 is 14 residues long. Trimming shortened V by 2 bases and J by 7 bases, and 15 bases separated the two germline ends. The CDR3 loop is CASSFPGATGGYTF. The CDR3 DNA reads as TGTGCCAGCAGCTTTCCCGGGGCGACAGGTGGCTACACCTTC.

The chain is built from TRBV5-5 and TRBJ2-5, with a tentative D call TRBD1 (5 bases). The CDR3 contains 13 residues. Germline V lookup: CDR1 SGHKS, CDR2 YYEKEE (reference sequence). The germline V and J ends were trimmed by 5 bases and 3 bases, with 11 bases remaining between them. The DNA for the CDR3 is TGTGCCAGCAGGGGGCAGATTGAAGAGACCCAGTACTTC. It specifies CASRGQIEETQYF.

The chain recombines TRBV19 with TRBJ1-5, with D possibly matching TRBD1 (5 bases). Germline V gives CDR1 LNHDA, CDR2 SQIVND (reference sequence). CDR3 length equals 15 residues. Trimming shortened V by 2 bases and J by 2 bases, and 10 bases separated the two germline ends. In DNA, the CDR3 is TGTGCCAGTAGTATATTAGGGGTTGGCAATCAGCCCCAGCATTTT. This gives the protein CASSILGVGNQPQHF.

V is TRBV19 and J is TRBJ2-3, with TRBD2 as a possible D gene (6 bases). CDR1 and CDR2 from the germline V gene are LNHDA and SQIVND (reference sequence). The CDR3 consists of 14 residues. V shed 5 bases and J shed 2 bases, with 11 bases lying between them. The CDR3 is CASSSGLFTDTQYF. The CDR3 nucleotides read TGTGCCAGTAGTTCGGGACTCTTCACAGATACGCAGTATTTT.

The V and J genes are TRBV5-4 and TRBJ2-5, with TRBD2 identical over 7 bases. The trim removed 5 bases at V and 2 bases at J, leaving 3 bases unmatched. This CDR3 contains 13 residues. CDR1 is SGHNT and CDR2 is YYREEE in the germline V gene (reference sequence). In DNA form, the CDR3 reads TGTGCCAGCAGTGGAGCGGGGCAAGAGACCCAGTACTTC. This gives the protein CASSGAGQETQYF.

The chain couples TRBV6-1 to TRBJ1-1; D call uncertain. CDR3 length: 14 amino acids. Trimming pared 2 bases from V and 4 bases from J, leaving 11 bases between. In germline, CDR1 is MNHNS, CDR2 SASEGT. The CDR3: CASSEWSGSTEAFF. The CDR3 DNA reads as TGTGCCAGCAGTGAATGGAGCGGTTCCACTGAAGCTTTCTTT.

The chain has TRBV5-5 and TRBJ2-5; weak D call: TRBD1 (6 bases). The CDR3 is 14 residues long. V was cut by 2 bases and J by 5 bases, with 13 bases left in between. CDR1 and CDR2 from the germline V gene are SGHKS and YYEKEE (reference sequence). CDR3 residues: CASSFMGAQETQYF. In DNA form, the CDR3 reads TGTGCCAGCAGCTTCATGGGGGCGCAGGAGACCCAGTACTTC.

The rearrangement uses TRBV4-1 and TRBJ2-3; 9 positions match TRBD1. Germline-derived CDR1 and CDR2 are MGHRA and YSYEKL. CDR3 length equals 17 residues. The V and J ends lost 0 bases and 5 bases, in that order; junction bases with no gene match: 9. The CDR3 loop is CASSQERTGGSVDTQYF. The DNA of the CDR3 is TGCGCCAGCAGCCAAGAGCGAACAGGGGGCTCGGTAGATACGCAGTATTTT.

The table lists this clone with a count of one. This chain connects TRBV5-1 to TRBJ1-1, with D tentatively TRBD1 (5 bases). Between the trimmed V and J ends, which lost 2 bases and 0 bases, there was a span of 8 bases. There are 14 residues in the CDR3. Germline loops: CDR1 SGHRS, CDR2 YFSETQ. Written as DNA, the CDR3 is TGCGCCAGCAGCTTTGACAGTATGAACACTGAAGCTTTCTTT. Translation gives CASSFDSMNTEAFF.

This clone was found a few times. The chain uses TRBV6-4 and TRBJ1-1; 7 bases line up with TRBD1. Germline V gene sequence: CDR1 MRHNA, CDR2 SNTAGT. Trimming took 6 bases from V and 5 from J; bases not matched to a gene: 6. The CDR3 sequence is 13 residues long. The DNA of the CDR3 is TGTGCCAGCAGCCAGATCAGGGGGACTGAAGCTTTCTTT. It codes for CASSQIRGTEAFF.

In this sample, this clone turned up once. CDR3 sequence (DNA): TGTGCCAGTAGTATACGCACAGGGTTCAGTCAGCCCCAGCATTTT. Translation: CASSIRTGFSQPQHF. The chain combines TRBV19 with TRBJ1-5; D may be TRBD1 (6 bases). The CDR3 totals 15 residues. Deletions cut 2 bases from V and 6 bases from J, with 14 bases between. Germline-derived CDR1 and CDR2 are LNHDA and SQIVND (reference sequence).

The chain has TRBV5-4 and TRBJ2-7, with a possible D match to TRBD2 (5 bases). Germline V lookup: CDR1 SGHNT, CDR2 YYREEE (reference sequence). V dropped 2 bases and J dropped 2 bases, with 11 bases sitting between them. The CDR3 sequence is 14 residues long. CDR3 sequence reads: CASSFSATTYEQYF. The CDR3 bases are TGTGCCAGCAGCTTCAGTGCGACTACCTACGAGCAGTACTTC.

This sequence joins TRBV2 and TRBJ2-2, with 8 bases that match TRBD2. The CDR3 covers 15 residues. Germline-derived CDR1 and CDR2 are SNHLY and FYNNEI. V was clipped by 5 bases and J by 6 bases; unmatched bases: 8. CDR3: CASSFSGGSAGELFF. The CDR3 coding sequence is TGTGCCAGCAGTTTCAGCGGGGGAAGCGCCGGGGAGCTGTTTTTT. Supplemented by reference TRBV2 and TRBJ2-2, the full variable domain reads EPEVTQTPSHQVTQMGQEVILRCVPISNHLYFYWYRQILGQKVEFLVSFYNNEISEKSEIFDDQFSVERPDGSNFTLKIRSTKLEDSAMYFCASSFSGGSAGELFFGEGSRLTVL.

The chain links TRBV5-1 to TRBJ2-2, with D possibly being TRBD1 (5 bases). The CDR3 runs to 13 residues. Trimming removed 4 bases from V and 5 bases from J, with 9 bases in between. The V gene's germline CDR1 is SGHRS and CDR2 YFSETQ. This chain's CDR3 is CASSEQGTGELFF. Written as DNA, the CDR3 is TGCGCCAGCAGCGAGCAGGGTACCGGGGAGCTGTTTTTT.